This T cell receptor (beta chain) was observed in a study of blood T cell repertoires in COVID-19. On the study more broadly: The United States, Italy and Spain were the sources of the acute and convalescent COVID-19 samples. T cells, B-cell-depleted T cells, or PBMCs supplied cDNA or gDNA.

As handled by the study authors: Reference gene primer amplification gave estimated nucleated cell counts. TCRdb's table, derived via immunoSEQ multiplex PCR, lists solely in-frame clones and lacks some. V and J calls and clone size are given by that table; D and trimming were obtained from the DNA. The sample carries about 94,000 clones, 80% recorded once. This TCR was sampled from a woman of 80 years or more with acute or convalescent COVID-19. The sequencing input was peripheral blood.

CDR3 nucleotides: TGCGCCAGCAGTAGGACAGGGGGGTTCTCTAACTATGGCTACACCTTC. Translation: CASSRTGGFSNYGYTF. This chain uses TRBV5-1 with TRBJ1-2; 10 positions match TRBD1. The CDR3 totals 16 residues. V was pared by 5 bases and J by 0 bases, with 7 bases of the junction left unmatched. Looked up from germline, CDR1 is SGHRS and CDR2 is YFSETQ.